These 13 T cell receptor beta chains were sequenced from one sample in a study of response to subunit inactivated influenza vaccine. TCRdb re-called the RT-PCR reads with MiXCR, one entry per CDR3 protein. This table holds 450,000 to 600,000 distinct CDR3 sequences, about 7.2% found once. Specimen: PBMCs from blood, collected less than 30 months after vaccination. These receptors all come from a man aged 50 to 69 who received an inactivated influenza vaccine.

This clonotype has at least ten counts. This chain joins TRBV20-1 and TRBJ2-7, with D uncertain. CDR1 and CDR2 (germline): DFQATT, SNEGSKA (reference sequence). Trimming left V 6 bases short and J 2 bases short, with 8 bases between. The CDR3 loop spans 11 amino acids. Here the CDR3 DNA reads TGCAGTGCCAGCCGGGCCTACGAGCAGTACTTC. Its protein product is CSASRAYEQYF.

This clonotype was detected only a few times. The rearrangement joins TRBV5-1 to TRBJ2-7; 9 nucleotides match TRBD1. The CDR3 contains 14 residues. The trim removed 3 bases at V and 2 bases at J, leaving 3 bases unmatched. From germline, CDR1 is SGHRS and CDR2 YFSETQ. DNA for the CDR3: TGCGCCAGCAGCTGGACAGGGGACACCTACGAGCAGTACTTC. It specifies CASSWTGDTYEQYF.

The chain couples TRBV19 to TRBJ2-2; no definite D call. The V and J ends lost 4 bases and 7 bases respectively, with 22 bases between them. The CDR3 is made up of 17 amino acids. CDR1 is LNHDA and CDR2 is SQIVND in the germline V gene (reference sequence). The CDR3: CASSNPFASPGGGELFF. CDR3 bases: TGTGCCAGTAGTAACCCTTTTGCCTCGCCAGGCGGCGGGGAGCTGTTTTTT.

The chain employs TRBV15 and TRBJ1-5, with TRBD1 matching 9 bases. The V gene's germline CDR1 is LNHNV and CDR2 YYDKDF (reference sequence). Losses at the gene ends were 1 base for V and 6 bases for J; bases not matched to a gene: 1. This CDR3 spans 14 amino acids. The CDR3 spells CATSRGTGVQPQHF. The CDR3, as DNA: TGTGCCACCAGCAGAGGGACAGGGGTTCAGCCCCAGCATTTT.

This clonotype came up many times. This chain connects TRBV7-2 to TRBJ2-3; TRBD2 matches 8 bases. In germline, CDR1 is SGHTA, CDR2 FQGNSA. CDR3 length: 15 amino acids. With 3 bases clipped from V and 5 bases from J, the junction kept 7 bases outside the gene matches. The CDR3 nucleotides are TGTGCCAGCAGCTTTAACGGGGGGGCCATAGATACGCAGTATTTT. This gives the protein CASSFNGGAIDTQYF.

This clonotype was counted ten times or more. The chain is built from TRBV6-1 and TRBJ2-1; 9 nucleotides match TRBD1. CDR1 is MNHNS and CDR2 is SASEGT in the germline V gene. Trimming cost V 6 bases and J 7 bases; bases outside gene matches: 7. The CDR3 length is 14 residues. DNA of the CDR3: TGTGCCAGCAGCCCACTCGGGACAGGGAATGAGCAGTTCTTC. Amino acids: CASSPLGTGNEQFF.

V and J are TRBV20-1 and TRBJ2-1, with D tentatively TRBD2 (6 bases). Germline lookup yields CDR1 DFQATT and CDR2 SNEGSKA (reference sequence). The V and J ends lost 5 bases and 0 bases respectively, with 14 bases between them. There are 15 residues in the CDR3. In nucleotides, the CDR3 is TGCAGTGCTCCCAGCGGGTCTAGCTCCTACAATGAGCAGTTCTTC. Its translation is CSAPSGSSSYNEQFF.

The rearrangement joins TRBV20-1 to TRBJ2-7; possibly TRBD1 for D (5 bases). V was trimmed by 6 bases and J by 2 bases, leaving 11 bases between them. This CDR3 is built from 12 residues. Germline V CDR1 and CDR2: DFQATT, SNEGSKA (reference sequence). The CDR3 region is CSAMTVTYEQYF. CDR3 DNA: TGCAGTGCAATGACAGTTACCTACGAGCAGTACTTC.

The rearrangement uses TRBV6-5 and TRBJ2-2; a possible D gene is TRBD2 (5 bases). V was trimmed by 3 bases and J by 2 bases, leaving 10 bases between them. The CDR3 spans 15 residues. The germline CDR1 and CDR2 sequences are MNHEY and SVGAGI. CDR3 amino acids: CASSYDGINTGELFF. The CDR3 region has the DNA TGTGCCAGCAGTTATGACGGGATTAACACCGGGGAGCTGTTTTTT.

In the case of this clonotype: One end of the junction varies from germline; a read error may be responsible. V and J are TRBV4-3 and TRBJ1-1, with TRBD1 matching 9 bases. Germline V gene sequence: CDR1 LGHNA, CDR2 YSLEER. This CDR3 comprises 14 residues. The CDR3: CASNQPGQGTEAFF. CDR3 DNA sequence: TGCGCCAGCAACCAACCGGGACAGGGCACTGAAGCTTTCTTT.

This clonotype was observed a few times. The chain carries TRBV15 and TRBJ1-6; D call uncertain. V lost 0 bases, J lost 8 bases, and 5 bases lay in between. The CDR3 sequence is 13 residues long. Germline CDR1 LNHNV, CDR2 YYDKDF (reference sequence). In nucleotides, the CDR3 is TGTGCCACCAGCAGAGATGAGGATTCACCCCTCCACTTT. Its translation: CATSRDEDSPLHF. The full variable domain, rest sourced from reference TRBV15 and TRBJ1-6, is DAMVIQNPRYQVTQFGKPVTLSCSQTLNHNVMYWYQQKSSQAPKLLFHYYDKDFNNEADTPDNFQSRRPNTSFCFLDIRSPGLGDTAMYLCATSRDEDSPLHFGNGTRLTVT.

This clonotype was counted only a few times. The rearrangement joins TRBV7-2 to TRBJ2-1, with TRBD2 identical over 14 bases. CDR1 and CDR2 (germline): SGHTA, FQGNSA. There are 16 residues in the CDR3. The J segment lost 4 bases and the V segment lost 3 bases, leaving 2 bases of the junction unmatched. The CDR3, as DNA: TGTGCCAGCAGCTTGACTAGCGGGAGGGAATACAATGAGCAGTTCTTC. This encodes CASSLTSGREYNEQFF. The full variable domain, completed using reference TRBV7-2 and TRBJ2-1, is GAGVSQSPSNKVTEKGKDVELRCDPISGHTALYWYRQSLGQGLEFLIYFQGNSAPDKSGLPSDRFSAERTGGSVSTLTIQRTQQEDSAVYLCASSLTSGREYNEQFFGPGTRLTVL.

As regards this clonotype: The junction departs from the called germline gene at one end, perhaps through a read error. The chain links TRBV29-1 to TRBJ2-1, with unresolved D. The CDR3 totals 13 residues. In germline, CDR1 is SQVTM, CDR2 ANQGSEA. The CDR3 coding sequence is TGCAGCGTTGCATGGAGCTCCTACAATGAGCAGCTCTTC. As protein: CSVAWSSYNEQLF.